The sequence of this T cell receptor (beta chain) was determined in a study of T-cell memory formation after mild COVID-19. This clonotype has a handful of counts. Its antigen is still unknown. The CDR3 runs to 17 residues. Germline lookup yields CDR1 SGHTA and CDR2 FQGNSA. V lost 5 bases, J lost 3 bases, and 17 bases lay in between. Whole-study results and caveats: Clonal second-wave expansions that peaked on day 37 had unconfirmed SARS-CoV-2 specificity. CD4/CD8 balance characterized clones contracting day 15 to 85, and CD4+ skew characterized later expanders.

TCRdb re-analysed the 5' RACE reads in MiXCR, keeping a single row per CDR3 protein. The profile shows about 340,000 distinct CDR3 sequences, under 25% of them singletons. Sequenced sample: PBMCs or a T cell subset sorted from them (not recorded which). This TCR was recovered from a man between 18 and 35 years old who had mild COVID-19 (a few samples of this study predate the infection). Cell type and time point are not known. This chain connects TRBV7-2 to TRBJ1-6; D uncertain. The CDR3 DNA reads as TGTGCCAGCAGCCCATTACAACGAATCGACTATAATTCACCCCTCCACTTT. It yields the protein CASSPLQRIDYNSPLHF. Using reference TRBV7-2 and TRBJ1-6 for the parts outside the CDR3, the full variable domain is GAGVSQSPSNKVTEKGKDVELRCDPISGHTALYWYRQSLGQGLEFLIYFQGNSAPDKSGLPSDRFSAERTGGSVSTLTIQRTQQEDSAVYLCASSPLQRIDYNSPLHFGNGTRLTVT.